The entry that follows covers one T cell receptor beta chain sequence. Its antigen is as yet unknown. The validation cohort, a group of around 120 subjects, included the donors and was separate from the approximately 650-subject first cohort. This sample stems from a study of cytomegalovirus exposure and HLA in healthy donors. This CDR3 contains 19 residues. V lost 1 base and J lost 0; bases outside the gene matches: 7. The germline V gene encodes CDR1 SGHRS and CDR2 YFSETQ. Study observations and caveats: In vitro testing confirmed a few CMV-associated chains as specific for CMV antigens. Many donors shared some public TCRs, even though most TCR sequences were rare. Cytomegalovirus-associated status was assigned to around 160 TCR beta chains.

The table came from immunoSEQ multiplex PCR; TCRdb's copy has only in-frame clones and leaves some out. The sample lists roughly 120,000 clones, 70% to 90% occurring once. Sequencing was performed on PBMCs. The chain has TRBV5-1 and TRBJ2-1; 13 bases match TRBD2. The receptor was derived from a man younger than 35 in good health and CMV-seronegative. The CDR3 region has the DNA TGCGCCAGCAGCTTGACTAGCGGGAGGGCCGTGAGCTCCTACAATGAGCAGTTCTTC. This sequence encodes CASSLTSGRAVSSYNEQFF.